The 6 T cell receptor beta chains below all came from one sample that was sequenced in a study of graft-versus-host responses after intestinal transplantation. No antigen has been assigned to these receptors. Libraries were prepared by immunoSEQ multiplex PCR; TCRdb keeps only in-frame clonotypes and omits some of them. The sample yields about 94,000 clones, roughly 91% seen once. This material consisted of unstimulated CD8+ T cells sorted from spleen or lymph node cells, taken before intestinal transplant. All receptors come from a human donor who received an intestinal transplant.

The genes are TRBV5-1 and TRBJ2-1; a possible D gene is TRBD1 (5 bases). CDR1 and CDR2 from the germline V gene are SGHRS and YFSETQ. The V and J ends lost 0 bases and 5 bases respectively, with 6 bases between them. The CDR3 extends over 13 amino acids. Written as DNA, the CDR3 is TGCGCCAGCAGCTTGGAAGGGGACAATGAGCAGTTCTTC. This gives the protein CASSLEGDNEQFF.

The gene calls are TRBV7-6 and TRBJ2-1, with D possibly being TRBD2 (5 bases). The V gene's germline CDR1 is SGHVS and CDR2 FNYEAQ. The CDR3 is made up of 17 amino acids. Trimming took off 1 base at V and 7 bases at J, with 20 bases between the two ends. The CDR3 bases are TGTGCCAGCAGCTTAGATCACCGGGCTAGCTCTCGTAATGAGCAGTTCTTC. The encoded protein is CASSLDHRASSRNEQFF.

The chain has TRBV5-6 and TRBJ1-1; maybe TRBD1 (5 bases). Trimming left V 0 bases short and J 6 bases short, with 15 bases between. This CDR3 comprises 15 residues. Germline V gene sequence: CDR1 SGHDT, CDR2 YYEEEE. CDR3 DNA sequence: TGTGCCAGCAGCTTGGCCAATGGGGCACCCCCTGAAGCTTTCTTT. Translation: CASSLANGAPPEAFF.

The chain links TRBV7-9 to TRBJ2-2; the D is unclear. The germline V gene encodes CDR1 SEHNR and CDR2 FQNEAQ (reference sequence). Trimming left V 0 bases short and J 6 bases short, with 8 bases between. The CDR3 has 14 residues. The CDR3 sequence: CASSLASPPGELFF. CDR3 nucleotides: TGTGCCAGCAGCTTAGCGTCTCCCCCCGGGGAGCTGTTTTTT.

The V and J genes are TRBV4-1 and TRBJ2-7; D is unresolved. Trimming shortened V by 0 bases and J by 2 bases, and 11 bases separated the two germline ends. Germline loops: CDR1 MGHRA, CDR2 YSYEKL. The CDR3 runs to 15 residues. The CDR3 region has the DNA TGCGCCAGCAGCCAAGAAACACAGTTTACCTACGAGCAGTACTTC. It specifies CASSQETQFTYEQYF.

The table lists this clone with a count of one. This chain uses TRBV5-1 with TRBJ2-7, with 7 bases lining up with TRBD2. This CDR3 spans 14 amino acids. Germline CDR1 reads SGHRS; CDR2 reads YFSETQ. Trimming at V came to 1 base and at J to 6 bases, leaving 7 bases not matched to a gene. Here the CDR3 reads CASSLLAGASEQYF. In DNA, the CDR3 is TGCGCCAGCAGCTTGCTGGCGGGAGCTTCCGAGCAGTACTTC. Full variable domain (remainder filled in from reference TRBV5-1 and TRBJ2-7): KAGVTQTPRYLIKTRGQQVTLSCSPISGHRSVSWYQQTPGQGLQFLFEYFSETQRNKGNFPGRFSGRQFSNSRSEMNVSTLELGDSALYLCASSLLAGASEQYFGPGTRLTVT.